The 14 T cell receptor beta chains presented below share a single source sample, sequenced in a study of T cell responses to AZD1222 COVID-19 vaccine. Assay used: immunoSEQ multiplex PCR; TCRdb lists only in-frame clones, some missing. The table lists 100,000 or so clones, roughly 87% of them singletons, with approximately 15% in the top ten. The specimen was peripheral blood, collected on day 0 of AZD1222 vaccination. The receptors were sampled from an adult in good health.

The chain is built from TRBV7-9 and TRBJ2-1; TRBD1 matches 10 bases. With V trimmed by 5 bases and J by 4 bases, 8 bases remained unmatched. The CDR3 totals 16 residues. Germline CDR1 and CDR2: SEHNR and FQNEAQ (reference sequence). CDR3 amino acids: CASSPRPGQGYNEQFF. CDR3 nucleotides: TGTGCCAGCAGCCCTCGTCCGGGACAGGGGTACAATGAGCAGTTCTTC.

This CDR3 reads CASSRGTGAMNGYTF. CDR3 nucleotide sequence: TGTGCCAGCAGCCGGGGGACAGGGGCGATGAATGGCTACACCTTC. V is TRBV7-2 and J is TRBJ1-2, with 10 bases identical to TRBD1. This CDR3 spans 15 amino acids. The V gene's germline CDR1 is SGHTA and CDR2 FQGNSA. The J segment lost 6 bases and the V segment lost 5 bases, leaving 9 bases of the junction unmatched.

V and J are TRBV11-2 and TRBJ1-3; 8 bases agree with TRBD1. After removal of 5 bases from V and 3 bases from J, the junction contained 9 bases not matched to a gene. Germline V gene lookup returns CDR1 SGHAT and CDR2 FQNNGV. The CDR3 is made up of 16 amino acids. The CDR3 sequence is CASSLQQGVLGNTIYF. CDR3 coding DNA: TGTGCCAGCAGCCTGCAACAGGGGGTGCTTGGAAACACCATATATTTT.

The V gene is TRBV28, the J gene TRBJ1-6; 9 bases are shared with TRBD1. The CDR3 extends over 17 amino acids. Trimming cost V 1 base and J 2 bases; bases outside gene matches: 3. CDR1 is MDHEN, CDR2 SYDVKM, per germline. CDR3 coding DNA: TGTGCCAGCAGTTTATATGGGACAGGGACCTATAATTCACCCCTCCACTTT. This encodes CASSLYGTGTYNSPLHF. Full variable domain (rest looked up from reference TRBV28 and TRBJ1-6): DVKVTQSSRYLVKRTGEKVFLECVQDMDHENMFWYRQDPGLGLRLIYFSYDVKMKEKGDIPEGYSVSREKKERFSLILESASTNQTSMYLCASSLYGTGTYNSPLHFGNGTRLTVT.

The V call is TRBV11-3, the J call TRBJ1-1; D is possibly TRBD1 (5 bases). V shed 6 bases and J shed 5 bases, with 19 bases lying between them. The CDR3 sequence is 15 residues long. The germline gives CDR1 SGHNT, CDR2 YENEEA. CDR3 residues: CASRTEGGVQTEAFF. The CDR3 DNA follows: TGTGCCAGCAGGACAGAGGGAGGGGTTCAAACTGAAGCTTTCTTT.

This sequence joins TRBV3-1 (or the pseudogene TRBV3-2) and TRBJ1-2; D is perhaps TRBD1 (6 bases). V lost 1 base and J lost 4, with 10 bases in between. The CDR3 totals 14 residues. From germline, CDR1 is LGHDT and CDR2 YNNKEL (reference sequence). Here the CDR3 DNA reads TGTGCCAGCAGCCAAGTTGACAGGACCTATGGCTACACCTTC. It specifies CASSQVDRTYGYTF.

The V call is TRBV12-3 or TRBV12-4, the J call TRBJ2-5, with no clear D. This CDR3 spans 11 amino acids. V gave up 5 bases and J gave up 0 bases, with 1 base separating them. CDR3 region: CASSDQETQYF. The DNA for the CDR3 is TGTGCCAGCAGTGACCAAGAGACCCAGTACTTC.

V is TRBV6-1 and J is TRBJ1-5, with D hard to call. The CDR3 length is 12 residues. Trimming left V 4 bases short and J 4 bases short, with 5 bases between. The germline V gene has CDR1 MNHNS and CDR2 SASEGT. CDR3 DNA: TGTGCCAGCAGTGGACTGAATCAGCCCCAGCATTTT. This translates into CASSGLNQPQHF.

The CDR3 DNA follows: TGTGCCAGCAGCTTAAGGGAAACGGACGAGCAGTACTTC. Translated, it gives CASSLRETDEQYF. The chain joins TRBV7-9 to TRBJ2-7, with unresolved D. The V end lost 2 bases, the J end lost 5 bases, and 10 bases lay between the germline ends. Germline V gives CDR1 SEHNR, CDR2 FQNEAQ (reference sequence). This CDR3 spans 13 amino acids.

The gene calls are TRBV3-1 (or the pseudogene TRBV3-2) and TRBJ2-7; 8 nucleotides line up with TRBD2. J gave up 3 bases and V 0 bases, and 1 base lay outside the gene matches. Germline values: CDR1 LGHDT, CDR2 YNNKEL (reference sequence). The CDR3 loop spans 14 amino acids. The CDR3 coding sequence is TGTGCCAGCAGCCAAGAGGGGACTAGCTACGAGCAGTACTTC. This codes for CASSQEGTSYEQYF.

The chain employs TRBV10-2 and TRBJ2-7; 11 bases line up with TRBD2. The trim removed 0 bases at V and 5 bases at J, leaving 3 bases unmatched. CDR1 is WSHSY, CDR2 SAAADI, per germline. CDR3 length: 15 residues. The CDR3 protein is CASSESGLAADEQYF. For the CDR3, the DNA is TGCGCCAGCAGTGAGTCGGGACTAGCGGCCGACGAGCAGTACTTC.

V is TRBV9 and J is TRBJ2-5; TRBD2 might be the D (6 bases). Trimming took off 3 bases at V and 5 bases at J, with 23 bases between the two ends. The V gene's germline CDR1 is SGDLS and CDR2 YYNGEE. This CDR3 is 17 amino acids long. CDR3 in amino acids: CASSAGGGTGVWETQYF. CDR3 DNA: TGTGCCAGCAGCGCCGGAGGTGGGACGGGAGTGTGGGAGACCCAGTACTTC.

This chain joins TRBV29-1 and TRBJ2-5; D perhaps matches TRBD2 (5 bases). Deletions cut 5 bases from V and 4 bases from J, with 11 bases between. CDR3 length equals 12 residues. The germline gives CDR1 SQVTM, CDR2 ANQGSEA. CDR3 nucleotides: TGCAGCGTTTGGGCGGGTCGAGAGACCCAGTACTTC. Its protein is CSVWAGRETQYF.

This clone was seen only once. The chain links TRBV3-1 (or the pseudogene TRBV3-2) to TRBJ2-3; the D gene is possibly TRBD2 (6 bases). Germline V gives CDR1 LGHDT, CDR2 YNNKEL (reference sequence). The CDR3 consists of 14 residues. With 0 bases removed from V and 6 bases from J, the gap between germline ends came to 10 bases. CDR3 nucleotides: TGTGCCAGCAGCCAAGACCCTCGGGAGGATACGCAGTATTTT. Translating it yields CASSQDPREDTQYF.